Shown below are 27 T cell receptor beta chains from a single sample sequenced in a study of shared clonotypes between healthy human individuals (TCRdb year 2020). Library method: the immunoSEQ multiplex PCR assay. TCRdb retrieved this table from immuneACCESS and kept in-frame rearrangements only. Not all clones are present; in checked studies, unresolved V genes account for under half, and no reason is known for the remainder. The sample yields 550,000 to 600,000 clones; 95% to 98% were counted once. The top ten hold approximately 0.33% of the sample. CD8 naive samples were CD45RO-negative cells positively selected for CCR7, giving a CD45RA+CCR7+ population that excluded TemRA cells. Specimen: naive CD8+ T cells sorted from blood. Read against the paper, the sample's cell subset or site label means: CD45RA+CCR7+. The receptors stem from a man under 40 in good health.

The V call is TRBV28, the J call TRBJ2-7, with D uncertain. Germline-derived CDR1 and CDR2 are MDHEN and SYDVKM. The V and J ends lost 6 bases and 11 bases respectively, with 23 bases between them. This CDR3 is built from 14 residues. As DNA, the CDR3 is TGTGCCAGCAGCCCCCCCAGCTCCTACGAGATGGAGTACTTC. Protein: CASSPPSSYEMEYF. Full variable domain (missing parts from reference TRBV28 and TRBJ2-7): DVKVTQSSRYLVKRTGEKVFLECVQDMDHENMFWYRQDPGLGLRLIYFSYDVKMKEKGDIPEGYSVSREKKERFSLILESASTNQTSMYLCASSPPSSYEMEYFGPGTRLTVT.

The V call is TRBV9, the J call TRBJ1-2, with TRBD1 identical over 9 bases. This CDR3 has 15 amino acids. J gave up 5 bases and V 4 bases, and 9 bases lay outside the gene matches. Germline V gene sequence: CDR1 SGDLS, CDR2 YYNGEE. CDR3 loop: CASSPTTGQGYGYTF. DNA of the CDR3: TGTGCCAGCAGCCCTACTACCGGACAGGGGTATGGCTACACCTTC.

The gene calls are TRBV14 and TRBJ2-1; D unclear. V was trimmed by 1 base and J by 5 bases, leaving 6 bases between them. The CDR3 runs to 13 residues. Germline assignment: CDR1 SGHDN and CDR2 FVKESK. CDR3 residues: CASSQGGNNEQFF. CDR3 coding DNA: TGTGCCAGCAGCCAAGGGGGAAACAATGAGCAGTTCTTC.

This rearrangement joins TRBV27 to TRBJ2-7, with TRBD2 as a possible D gene (5 bases). The CDR3 has 13 amino acids. CDR1 MNHEY and CDR2 SMNVEV come from the germline V gene (reference sequence). V was pared by 2 bases and J by 6 bases, with 11 bases between. The CDR3 reads CASSLSSAGEQYF. The CDR3 DNA reads TGTGCCAGCAGTTTAAGTAGCGCCGGCGAGCAGTACTTC.

The chain carries TRBV30 and TRBJ1-1, with D hard to call. V was pared by 1 base and J by 1 base, with 7 bases between. There are 13 residues in the CDR3. Germline CDR1 reads GTSNPN; CDR2 reads SVGIG (reference sequence). CDR3 in DNA: TGTGCCTGGAGTGGATCAGGGAACACTGAAGCTTTCTTT. Protein product: CAWSGSGNTEAFF.

This clone is a singleton in its sample. The chain links TRBV5-6 to TRBJ2-2; no reliable D call. Trimming took off 0 bases at V and 0 bases at J, with 9 bases between the two ends. CDR3 length: 16 residues. Germline V CDR1 and CDR2: SGHDT, YYEEEE. The CDR3 DNA is TGTGCCAGCAGCTTGGCCCTAGTCGCGAACACCGGGGAGCTGTTTTTT. This sequence encodes CASSLALVANTGELFF.

V usage is TRBV4-1 and J usage is TRBJ1-1, with D maybe TRBD1 (5 bases). The CDR3 has 15 residues. Germline CDR1 and CDR2: MGHRA and YSYEKL. Trimming cost V 1 base and J 1 base, with 10 bases left between them. The DNA for the CDR3 is TGCGCCAGCAGCCAAGGGCGGGGCACGAACACTGAAGCTTTCTTT. Translation: CASSQGRGTNTEAFF.

The chain combines TRBV7-9 with TRBJ2-5; 8 nucleotides align to TRBD1. V lost 4 bases to trimming and J lost 4 bases; unmatched junction nucleotides: 8. Germline values: CDR1 SEHNR, CDR2 FQNEAQ (reference sequence). This CDR3 spans 15 amino acids. The CDR3 region has the DNA TGTGCCAGCAGCTACTGGACAGGGAAGGGAGAGACCCAGTACTTC. It encodes CASSYWTGKGETQYF.

The V gene is TRBV27, the J gene TRBJ2-3; D assignment may be TRBD1 or TRBD2 (6 bases each). V was clipped by 4 bases and J by 9 bases, with 11 bases between them. The CDR3 length is 12 residues. Germline loops: CDR1 MNHEY, CDR2 SMNVEV (reference sequence). CDR3 residues: CASSSSGATQYF. In nucleotides, the CDR3 is TGTGCCAGCAGTTCCTCGGGGGCGACGCAGTATTTT.

V usage is TRBV5-5 and J usage is TRBJ2-1, with 7 bases lining up with TRBD1. The length of the CDR3 is 16 residues. The germline V gene has CDR1 SGHKS and CDR2 YYEKEE (reference sequence). With 2 bases clipped from V and 5 bases from J, the junction kept 10 bases outside the gene matches. CDR3 nucleotides: TGTGCCAGCAGCTTACCGGGACAGAGACGTGACAATGAGCAGTTCTTC. Its translation: CASSLPGQRRDNEQFF.

V usage is TRBV27 and J usage is TRBJ2-1; 8 bases fit TRBD2. This CDR3 has 16 residues. Germline CDR1 is MNHEY and CDR2 is SMNVEV (reference sequence). V was pared by 0 bases and J by 6 bases, with 7 bases of the junction left unmatched. The CDR3 here is CASSLSSGILFNEQFF. In nucleotides, the CDR3 is TGTGCCAGCAGTTTATCTAGCGGGATTCTTTTCAATGAGCAGTTCTTC.

This chain joins TRBV19 and TRBJ2-3; no clear D. Between the trimmed V and J ends, which lost 1 base and 1 base, there was a span of 3 bases. This CDR3 comprises 13 residues. The germline V gene has CDR1 LNHDA and CDR2 SQIVND (reference sequence). CDR3 nucleotides: TGTGCCAGTAGTATAGTGGGCACAGATACGCAGTATTTT. This codes for CASSIVGTDTQYF.

This chain links TRBV28 with TRBJ2-1, with 13 bases identical to TRBD2. The trim removed 4 bases at V and 8 bases at J, leaving 5 bases unmatched. The CDR3 spans 15 residues. Germline V gene lookup returns CDR1 MDHEN and CDR2 SYDVKM. CDR3 amino acids: CASSSRTSGSHEQFF. CDR3 DNA: TGTGCCAGCAGTTCCAGGACTAGCGGGAGTCATGAGCAGTTCTTC.

V gene TRBV7-6 combines with J gene TRBJ2-7, with D unclear. Trimming took 1 base from V and 0 from J, leaving 1 base between them. The CDR3 is made up of 12 amino acids. Germline loops: CDR1 SGHVS, CDR2 FNYEAQ. The CDR3, as DNA: TGTGCCAGCAGCTTAGTCTCCTACGAGCAGTACTTC. Its protein product is CASSLVSYEQYF.

Details on this clone: The same CDR3 also results from other DNA sequences found in this sample. The rearrangement links TRBV20-1 to TRBJ2-2; D gene unclear. Germline assignment: CDR1 DFQATT and CDR2 SNEGSKA (reference sequence). V lost 5 bases to trimming and J lost 5 bases, with 6 bases between them. The CDR3 has 11 amino acids. The CDR3 protein is CSASLTGELFF. CDR3 bases: TGCAGTGCTTCGCTGACCGGGGAGCTGTTTTTT.

The CDR3 DNA sequence: TGTGCCAGCAGCTACGGACTAGTTGGCGAGCAGTACTTC. Its translation is CASSYGLVGEQYF. This chain uses TRBV7-2 with TRBJ2-7, with 7 nucleotides matching TRBD2. The germline CDR1 and CDR2 sequences are SGHTA and FQGNSA. The V gene end was trimmed by 4 bases and the J gene end by 6 bases; junction bases not matched to a gene: 6. The CDR3 consists of 13 residues. Using reference TRBV7-2 and TRBJ2-7 for the parts outside the CDR3, the full variable domain is GAGVSQSPSNKVTEKGKDVELRCDPISGHTALYWYRQSLGQGLEFLIYFQGNSAPDKSGLPSDRFSAERTGGSVSTLTIQRTQQEDSAVYLCASSYGLVGEQYFGPGTRLTVT.

The chain recombines TRBV11-2 with TRBJ2-1, with 10 bases matching TRBD1. The CDR3 has 15 residues. CDR1 and CDR2 (germline): SGHAT, FQNNGV. V lost 5 bases, J lost 4 bases, and 5 bases stayed unmatched. The CDR3 region has the DNA TGTGCCAGCAGCGGGGGGACAGGGGTATACAATGAGCAGTTCTTC. Its translation is CASSGGTGVYNEQFF.

This rearrangement joins TRBV10-3 to TRBJ2-2; TRBD2 is a possible D gene (6 bases). The CDR3 is made up of 14 amino acids. Germline lookup yields CDR1 ENHRY and CDR2 SYGVKD. Deletions cut 4 bases from V and 5 bases from J, with 11 bases between. CDR3 coding DNA: TGTGCCATCAGTGTTTTCGGGGGAACCGGGGAGCTGTTTTTT. Amino acids: CAISVFGGTGELFF.

The rearrangement links TRBV29-1 to TRBJ1-3; D call uncertain. Per the germline V gene, CDR1 is SQVTM and CDR2 is ANQGSEA. Trimming shortened V by 6 bases and J by 3 bases, and 6 bases separated the two germline ends. The CDR3 extends over 11 amino acids. The DNA of the CDR3 is TGCAGCGTCCCACTTGGAAACACCATATATTTT. As protein: CSVPLGNTIYF.

J is TRBJ2-7 and V is TRBV7-3, with 13 bases identical to TRBD2. With 8 bases clipped from V and 2 bases from J, the junction kept 0 bases outside the gene matches. CDR3 length: 13 residues. Germline V lookup: CDR1 SGHTA, CDR2 FQGTGA. CDR3 nucleotides: TGTGCCAGCGGACTAGCGGGAGCCTACGAGCAGTACTTC. Residues: CASGLAGAYEQYF.

The chain combines TRBV6-4 with TRBJ2-1; perhaps D is TRBD1 or TRBD2 (5 bases each). This CDR3 spans 16 amino acids. CDR1 and CDR2 from the germline V gene are MRHNA and SNTAGT. V gave up 4 bases and J gave up 5 bases, with 18 bases separating them. CDR3 DNA sequence: TGTGCCAGCAGTGGGGGACCAGGGTCCCCACACAATGAGCAGTTCTTC. This sequence encodes CASSGGPGSPHNEQFF.

The gene calls are TRBV19 and TRBJ2-7; 7 bases align to TRBD2. The CDR3 totals 15 residues. From germline, CDR1 is LNHDA and CDR2 SQIVND (reference sequence). J was trimmed by 5 bases and V by 1 base; bases with no gene match: 8. CDR3 DNA sequence: TGTGCCAGTAGTATAGTGTACCCGGGAGGAGACGAGCAGTACTTC. It is translated as CASSIVYPGGDEQYF.

V and J are TRBV7-9 and TRBJ1-1, with D unclear. The V end lost 2 bases, the J end lost 6 bases, and 16 bases lay between the germline ends. The CDR3 is made up of 15 amino acids. The germline gives CDR1 SEHNR, CDR2 FQNEAQ (reference sequence). The CDR3 here is CASSLMREYVAEAFF. CDR3 nucleotides: TGTGCCAGCAGCTTAATGAGGGAATACGTCGCTGAAGCTTTCTTT.

This chain links TRBV11-1 with TRBJ2-7, with unresolved D. Germline loops: CDR1 SGHAT, CDR2 FQDESV (reference sequence). This CDR3 is built from 15 residues. Trimming left V 5 bases short and J 0 bases short, with 14 bases between. CDR3 amino acids: CASSPRANPSYEQYF. The CDR3 DNA reads TGTGCCAGCAGCCCTAGGGCCAACCCCTCCTACGAGCAGTACTTC. Full variable domain (missing parts from reference TRBV11-1 and TRBJ2-7): EAEVAQSPRYKITEKSQAVAFWCDPISGHATLYWYRQILGQGPELLVQFQDESVVDDSQLPKDRFSAERLKGVDSTLKIQPAELGDSAMYLCASSPRANPSYEQYFGPGTRLTVT.

This clone occurred once. The rearrangement uses TRBV4-2 and TRBJ2-7, with 13 bases fitting TRBD2. Germline trimming cut 4 bases from V and 2 bases from J; bases unmatched to any gene: 11. Germline V gene lookup returns CDR1 LGHNA and CDR2 YNFKEQ. This CDR3 spans 18 amino acids. CDR3 nucleotide sequence: TGTGCCAGCAGCCCCGGGACTAGCGGGACCGATCCCACCTACGAGCAGTACTTC. Its translation: CASSPGTSGTDPTYEQYF.

The genes are TRBV6-5 and TRBJ2-2; D is unclear. The length of the CDR3 is 13 residues. Trimming cost V 2 bases and J 5 bases, with 6 bases left between them. CDR1 is MNHEY and CDR2 is SVGAGI in the germline V gene. The CDR3 here is CASSYVGTGELFF. The CDR3 DNA is TGTGCCAGCAGTTACGTCGGGACCGGGGAGCTGTTTTTT.

The chain carries TRBV4-2 and TRBJ2-2, with 13 bases lining up with TRBD2. V lost 2 bases and J lost 4; bases outside the gene matches: 1. From germline, CDR1 is LGHNA and CDR2 YNFKEQ. The CDR3 loop spans 16 amino acids. The CDR3 DNA follows: TGTGCCAGCAGCCAACGACTAGCGGGAGGCACCGGGGAGCTGTTTTTT. This sequence encodes CASSQRLAGGTGELFF.